One and the same sample provided the 26 T cell receptor beta chains below, sequenced in a study of CD8+ T cells in alopecia areata. The treatment denotes: oral pan-JAK inhibitor, 5-10 mg twice daily. In each case, RNA was isolated and then reverse transcribed into cDNA as the sequencing template. Assay: immunoSEQ multiplex PCR; the TCRdb copy retains only in-frame clones and omits some. In the table there are 150,000 to 250,000 clones, 55% to 70% of which are singletons. The material was CD4+ T cells sorted from blood, obtained at week 4, from a patient treated with tofacitinib. The receptors were gathered from a human donor with alopecia areata.

The chain combines TRBV7-8 with TRBJ1-1; D gene ambiguous. The CDR3 has 14 amino acids. Trimming stripped 1 base from V and 0 bases from J, with 6 bases between. Germline-derived CDR1 and CDR2 are SGHVS and FQNEAQ. The CDR3 nucleotides read TGTGCCAGCAGCTTAGACCGAATGAACACTGAAGCTTTCTTT. It codes for CASSLDRMNTEAFF. Supplemented by reference TRBV7-8 and TRBJ1-1, the full variable domain reads GAGVSQSPRYKVAKRGQDVALRCDPISGHVSLFWYQQALGQGPEFLTYFQNEAQLDKSGLPSDRFFAERPEGSVSTLKIQRTQQEDSAVYLCASSLDRMNTEAFFGQGTRLTVV.

This chain links TRBV27 with TRBJ2-7; a possible D gene is TRBD2 (7 bases). Germline CDR1 reads MNHEY; CDR2 reads SMNVEV (reference sequence). Trimming pared 5 bases from V and 3 bases from J, leaving 17 bases between. There are 15 residues in the CDR3. The CDR3 nucleotides are TGTGCCAGCAGTAAAGTCGGGGGGCCTTTCTACGAGCAGTACTTC. It codes for CASSKVGGPFYEQYF.

The chain carries TRBV30 and TRBJ1-5, with D maybe TRBD1 (5 bases). This CDR3 comprises 13 residues. V dropped 2 bases and J dropped 5 bases, with 10 bases sitting between them. Per the germline V gene, CDR1 is GTSNPN and CDR2 is SVGIG (reference sequence). The CDR3 reads CAWSTQGYQPQHF. CDR3 sequence (DNA): TGTGCCTGGAGTACCCAGGGATATCAGCCCCAGCATTTT.

This clone was counted between two and nine times. The junction shows a germline mismatch at one end, possibly a read error. V usage is TRBV9 and J usage is TRBJ1-1; perhaps TRBD1 as D (6 bases). This CDR3 region has 14 residues. From germline, CDR1 is SGDLS and CDR2 YYNGEE. CDR3 amino acids: CASRVDLTGTEAFF. The CDR3 DNA reads as TGTGCCAGCAGAGTAGACCTTACAGGGACTGAAGCTTTCTTT.

The chain combines TRBV5-1 with TRBJ1-2, with D possibly TRBD1 on 5 matching bases. The length of the CDR3 is 13 residues. Germline V lookup: CDR1 SGHRS, CDR2 YFSETQ. V lost 5 bases and J 0 bases, leaving 8 bases between the germline ends. The CDR3 loop is CASRGDANYGYTF. The CDR3 DNA reads TGCGCCAGCAGGGGGGACGCTAACTATGGCTACACCTTC. Full variable domain (outside the CDR3, taken from reference TRBV5-1 and TRBJ1-2): KAGVTQTPRYLIKTRGQQVTLSCSPISGHRSVSWYQQTPGQGLQFLFEYFSETQRNKGNFPGRFSGRQFSNSRSEMNVSTLELGDSALYLCASRGDANYGYTFGSGTRLTVV.

The count of this clone is one. This chain connects TRBV27 to TRBJ1-2, with D perhaps matching TRBD1 (5 bases). Trimming shortened V by 6 bases and J by 7 bases, and 15 bases separated the two germline ends. CDR1 is MNHEY and CDR2 is SMNVEV in the germline V gene (reference sequence). The CDR3 runs 13 residues. The CDR3 sequence is CASRPSGLGGYTF. The CDR3 DNA sequence: TGTGCCAGCAGACCATCGGGGCTAGGTGGCTACACCTTC.

The chain is built from TRBV29-1 and TRBJ2-6; D gene uncertain. The V gene lost 1 base and the J gene lost 0 bases, with 4 bases spanning the gap. In germline, CDR1 is SQVTM, CDR2 ANQGSEA. This CDR3 comprises 14 residues. The CDR3 sequence is CSVEVFSGANVLTF. The CDR3 DNA sequence: TGCAGCGTTGAAGTATTCTCTGGGGCCAACGTCCTGACTTTC.

The chain couples TRBV9 to TRBJ1-1; TRBD1 aligns across 9 bases. Germline V gives CDR1 SGDLS, CDR2 YYNGEE. The CDR3 contains 19 residues. The V segment lost 0 bases and the J segment 6 bases; nucleotides outside the gene matches: 18. The CDR3 nucleotides read TGTGCCAGCAGCGTAGGCCCCTTCCCCCCGGGACAGGGTAGCGCTGAAGCTTTCTTT. Residues: CASSVGPFPPGQGSAEAFF.

The chain combines TRBV5-6 with TRBJ1-5; 7 bases line up with TRBD1. Losses at the gene ends were 4 bases for V and 7 bases for J; bases not matched to a gene: 11. CDR3 length: 15 residues. Germline CDR1 reads SGHDT; CDR2 reads YYEEEE. CDR3 residues: CASSLRDSNSQPQHF. The CDR3 nucleotides are TGTGCCAGCAGCCTCCGGGACAGCAACAGCCAGCCCCAGCATTTT.

The chain recombines TRBV5-6 with TRBJ1-4, with D possibly TRBD1 on 5 matching bases. Germline V gives CDR1 SGHDT, CDR2 YYEEEE. The CDR3 has 16 residues. The V gene lost 0 bases and the J gene lost 7 bases, with 16 bases spanning the gap. CDR3 protein: CASSLESGRAGEKLFF. CDR3 in DNA: TGTGCCAGCAGCTTGGAATCGGGCAGGGCGGGTGAAAAACTGTTTTTT.

The chain recombines TRBV29-1 with TRBJ1-1; 8 bases match TRBD1. The CDR3 spans 12 residues. Germline CDR1 is SQVTM and CDR2 is ANQGSEA. J gave up 4 bases and V 5 bases, and 3 bases lay outside the gene matches. The CDR3 spells CSVSTGGTEAFF. In DNA, the CDR3 is TGCAGCGTTTCCACAGGGGGCACTGAAGCTTTCTTT.

This clone appeared a single time. The chain uses TRBV2 and TRBJ1-1; TRBD1 might be the D (5 bases). V was trimmed by 1 base and J by 6 bases, leaving 6 bases between them. Germline values: CDR1 SNHLY, CDR2 FYNNEI. This CDR3 has 12 amino acids. CDR3 residues: CASSEVGAEAFF. The CDR3 DNA reads as TGTGCCAGCAGTGAAGTGGGGGCTGAAGCTTTCTTT.

This chain joins TRBV7-2 and TRBJ2-3; 8 bases map to TRBD1. V shed 4 bases, J shed 6 bases, and the junction held 12 bases outside the gene matches. The CDR3 runs to 16 residues. Germline values: CDR1 SGHTA, CDR2 FQGNSA. CDR3 sequence (DNA): TGTGCCAGCAGCTCCGGACAGGGATGGGGGTGGGATACGCAGTATTTT. It codes for CASSSGQGWGWDTQYF.

This clone came up a few times. The gene calls are TRBV12-5 and TRBJ2-3; D is uncertain. Trimming cost V 8 bases and J 8 bases, with 14 bases left between them. Germline assignment: CDR1 LGHNT and CDR2 FRNRAP. The length of the CDR3 is 12 residues. The CDR3 DNA follows: TGTGCTAGTTCCCCTTTTGTTGGTACGCAGTATTTT. It yields the protein CASSPFVGTQYF.

The chain couples TRBV29-1 to TRBJ1-1; tentative D call: TRBD1 (6 bases). Germline values: CDR1 SQVTM, CDR2 ANQGSEA. This CDR3 comprises 13 residues. The V end was cut by 7 bases, the J end by 1 base, with 13 bases between. CDR3 protein: CSGSDSRNTEAFF. The CDR3 coding sequence is TGCAGCGGATCGGACAGCAGGAACACTGAAGCTTTCTTT.

The chain combines TRBV4-2 with TRBJ2-6; D unclear. The germline CDR1 and CDR2 sequences are LGHNA and YNFKEQ. The CDR3 length is 13 residues. V was cut by 5 bases and J by 2 bases, with 4 bases left in between. The CDR3 region has the DNA TGTGCCAGCAGCTTGGCTGGGGCCAACGTCCTGACTTTC. It encodes CASSLAGANVLTF.

This chain joins TRBV11-1 and TRBJ2-7, with TRBD1 identical over 9 bases. J lost 1 base, V lost 7 bases, and 8 bases had no gene match. The CDR3 is 15 amino acids. Germline V gene sequence: CDR1 SGHAT, CDR2 FQDESV (reference sequence). DNA of the CDR3: TGTGCCAGCACCGGACCGGGACAGGGATCCTACGAGCAGTACTTC. Translating gives CASTGPGQGSYEQYF.

V gene TRBV29-1 combines with J gene TRBJ2-5; 8 positions match TRBD2. This CDR3 has 14 residues. The V gene end was trimmed by 6 bases and the J gene end by 1 base; junction bases not matched to a gene: 7. The germline gives CDR1 SQVTM, CDR2 ANQGSEA. For the CDR3, the DNA is TGCAGCGTCGGCCCCGCGGGGGGCCAAGAGACCCAGTACTTC. As protein: CSVGPAGGQETQYF.

This chain's CDR3 is CASSQVQTGQAGYTF. Written as DNA, the CDR3 is TGCGCCAGCAGCCAAGTTCAAACGGGGCAGGCTGGCTACACCTTC. The chain couples TRBV4-3 to TRBJ1-2; tentative D call: TRBD1 (5 bases). This CDR3 is built from 15 residues. Germline values: CDR1 LGHNA, CDR2 YSLEER. Trimming took 1 base from V and 7 from J, leaving 16 bases between them.

The chain carries TRBV2 and TRBJ1-2; D remains unclear. The CDR3 length is 13 residues. Trimming took off 4 bases at V and 4 bases at J, with 10 bases between the two ends. Germline-derived CDR1 and CDR2 are SNHLY and FYNNEI. The CDR3 is CASSVREGYGYTF. CDR3 coding DNA: TGTGCCAGCAGTGTTCGGGAGGGCTATGGCTACACCTTC.

This clone showed up just a few times. This sequence joins TRBV19 and TRBJ2-7, with unresolved D. The CDR3 length is 15 residues. CDR1 and CDR2 from the germline V gene are LNHDA and SQIVND (reference sequence). Trimming removed 7 bases at V and 4 bases at J, with 20 bases between. CDR3 residues: CASTSVFGARYEQYF. CDR3 DNA sequence: TGTGCCAGTACCTCAGTGTTCGGAGCTAGGTACGAGCAGTACTTC.

V is TRBV29-1 and J is TRBJ1-4; maybe TRBD1 (5 bases). The length of the CDR3 is 13 residues. Trimming pared 6 bases from V and 7 bases from J, leaving 15 bases between. Germline CDR1 and CDR2: SQVTM and ANQGSEA. CDR3 sequence: CSVAPRGAEKLFF. In nucleotides, the CDR3 is TGCAGCGTAGCTCCGAGGGGAGCTGAAAAACTGTTTTTT. Looking up the rest from reference TRBV29-1 and TRBJ1-4 gives the full variable domain: SAVISQKPSRDICQRGTSLTIQCQVDSQVTMMFWYRQQPGQSLTLIATANQGSEATYESGFVIDKFPISRPNLTFSTLTVSNMSPEDSSIYLCSVAPRGAEKLFFGSGTQLSVL.

The J gene is TRBJ1-1, the V gene TRBV27; D is unclear. The germline V gene encodes CDR1 MNHEY and CDR2 SMNVEV (reference sequence). This CDR3 is 17 amino acids long. Trimming took 5 bases from V and 0 from J, leaving 19 bases between them. The CDR3 nucleotides read TGTGCCAGCAGTAACCCACCCTCGCAGGCCATGAACACTGAAGCTTTCTTT. It yields the protein CASSNPPSQAMNTEAFF.

The chain couples TRBV4-1 to TRBJ2-6; D remains ambiguous. Trimming left V 1 base short and J 8 bases short, with 12 bases between. The CDR3 is made up of 15 amino acids. The germline V gene encodes CDR1 MGHRA and CDR2 YSYEKL. CDR3 sequence reads: CASSQVRTGSNVLTF. CDR3 in DNA: TGCGCCAGCAGCCAAGTCCGAACCGGGTCCAACGTCCTGACTTTC.

This clone was observed a few times. This chain joins TRBV7-9 and TRBJ2-7; D remains ambiguous. Germline V lookup: CDR1 SEHNR, CDR2 FQNEAQ (reference sequence). The CDR3 is 13 residues long. V shed 3 bases and J shed 3 bases, with 9 bases lying between them. CDR3 amino acids: CASSLSAHYEQYF. CDR3 sequence (DNA): TGTGCCAGCAGCTTGTCAGCCCACTACGAGCAGTACTTC.

This sequence joins TRBV30 and TRBJ1-2; unclear D gene. The germline V gene encodes CDR1 GTSNPN and CDR2 SVGIG (reference sequence). This CDR3 has 16 residues. V was clipped by 3 bases and J by 6 bases, with 23 bases between them. CDR3 in DNA: TGTGCCTGGAGGGATAAACGGAAGTCTTTAGGAGATGGCTACACCTTC. Its protein is CAWRDKRKSLGDGYTF.